One sample yielded the 23 T cell receptor beta chains listed below, sequenced in a study of cytomegalovirus exposure and HLA in healthy donors. Using immunoSEQ multiplex PCR, the repertoire was profiled, and TCRdb retains in-frame clones only, with some absent. The sample records 140,000 or so clones, around 90% being singletons. Sample: PBMCs. Receptors were obtained from a man younger than 35 in good health and CMV-seropositive.

This chain links TRBV2 with TRBJ2-3; TRBD2 agrees at 16 bases. The J segment lost 3 bases and the V segment lost 7 bases, leaving 7 bases of the junction unmatched. From germline, CDR1 is SNHLY and CDR2 FYNNEI. This CDR3 comprises 17 residues. The CDR3 loop is CASTKGTSGRGTDTQYF. In DNA form, the CDR3 reads TGTGCCAGCACCAAAGGGACTAGCGGGAGGGGTACAGATACGCAGTATTTT. The full variable domain, its missing parts supplied by reference TRBV2 and TRBJ2-3, is EPEVTQTPSHQVTQMGQEVILRCVPISNHLYFYWYRQILGQKVEFLVSFYNNEISEKSEIFDDQFSVERPDGSNFTLKIRSTKLEDSAMYFCASTKGTSGRGTDTQYFGPGTRLTVL.

V is TRBV10-3 and J is TRBJ1-6, with D possibly matching TRBD1 (6 bases). The length of the CDR3 is 14 residues. Per germline, CDR1 ENHRY and CDR2 SYGVKD. V lost 2 bases, J lost 7 bases, and 9 bases lay in between. The CDR3 DNA follows: TGTGCCATCAGTGAGGGACAGTCAAATTCACCCCTCCACTTT. Translation gives CAISEGQSNSPLHF.

There are a few counts of this clone. The chain couples TRBV7-9 to TRBJ2-7; D perhaps matches TRBD1 (6 bases). The CDR3 spans 13 residues. Germline CDR1 SEHNR, CDR2 FQNEAQ (reference sequence). V dropped 2 bases and J dropped 3 bases, with 8 bases sitting between them. The CDR3 sequence: CASSLLGGYEQYF. The CDR3 DNA reads TGTGCCAGCAGCTTACTAGGGGGCTACGAGCAGTACTTC. Full variable domain (rest looked up from reference TRBV7-9 and TRBJ2-7): DTGVSQNPRHKITKRGQNVTFRCDPISEHNRLYWYRQTLGQGPEFLTYFQNEAQLEKSRLLSDRFSAERPKGSFSTLEIQRTEQGDSAMYLCASSLLGGYEQYFGPGTRLTVT.

The chain uses TRBV7-8 and TRBJ2-7, with TRBD1 matching 9 bases. The V and J ends lost 6 bases and 6 bases, in that order; junction bases with no gene match: 6. Germline-derived CDR1 and CDR2 are SGHVS and FQNEAQ. This CDR3 has 13 residues. This CDR3 reads CASRGTGTGEQYF. The CDR3 nucleotides are TGTGCCAGCAGGGGGACAGGGACTGGCGAGCAGTACTTC. The complete variable domain, with remaining parts taken from reference TRBV7-8 and TRBJ2-7, reads GAGVSQSPRYKVAKRGQDVALRCDPISGHVSLFWYQQALGQGPEFLTYFQNEAQLDKSGLPSDRFFAERPEGSVSTLKIQRTQQEDSAVYLCASRGTGTGEQYFGPGTRLTVT.

The chain employs TRBV5-1 and TRBJ2-3; weak D call: TRBD2 (6 bases). V lost 4 bases, J lost 4 bases, and 13 bases lay in between. CDR1 is SGHRS, CDR2 YFSETQ, per germline. The CDR3 covers 14 residues. The CDR3 reads CASSPRGFADTQYF. The CDR3, as DNA: TGCGCCAGCAGCCCCCGGGGGTTCGCAGATACGCAGTATTTT.

The sample holds a few counts of this clone. The V call is TRBV7-2, the J call TRBJ1-2; D is perhaps TRBD1 (5 bases). The germline V gene has CDR1 SGHTA and CDR2 FQGNSA. The CDR3 consists of 12 residues. V was trimmed by 1 base and J by 8 bases, leaving 8 bases between them. CDR3: CASSLEQGGYTF. The CDR3 coding sequence is TGTGCCAGCAGCTTAGAGCAGGGAGGCTACACCTTC.

In its sample, this clone was seen once. The gene calls are TRBV5-1 and TRBJ2-3; no reliable D call. Germline lookup yields CDR1 SGHRS and CDR2 YFSETQ. This CDR3 spans 14 amino acids. Trimming shortened V by 2 bases and J by 1 base, and 8 bases separated the two germline ends. The chain's CDR3 is CASSFSTGTDTQYF. CDR3 DNA sequence: TGCGCCAGCAGCTTTTCCACGGGCACAGATACGCAGTATTTT.

The genes are TRBV18 and TRBJ2-3, with D perhaps TRBD2 (5 bases). In germline, CDR1 is KGHSH, CDR2 LQKENI. The V gene lost 4 bases and the J gene lost 0 bases, with 11 bases spanning the gap. The CDR3 consists of 15 residues. The CDR3 DNA follows: TGTGCCAGCTCACTCGTTTGGACTAGCACAGATACGCAGTATTTT. Translating gives CASSLVWTSTDTQYF.

The rearrangement uses TRBV7-7 and TRBJ2-7; 9 positions match TRBD1. The CDR3 covers 15 residues. Germline V gives CDR1 SSHAT, CDR2 FNYEAQ (reference sequence). V was clipped by 2 bases and J by 0 bases; unmatched bases: 2. The CDR3 DNA follows: TGTGCCAGCAGCTTAAGGACAGGGGACTCCTACGAGCAGTACTTC. It is translated as CASSLRTGDSYEQYF.

The rearrangement joins TRBV30 to TRBJ2-1; D call uncertain. Germline V CDR1 and CDR2: GTSNPN, SVGIG (reference sequence). Deletions cut 0 bases from V and 0 bases from J, with 12 bases between. The CDR3 sequence is 16 residues long. The CDR3 region is CAWSVFRLSSYNEQFF. In DNA form, the CDR3 reads TGTGCCTGGAGTGTATTTCGCCTCAGCTCCTACAATGAGCAGTTCTTC.

The V and J genes are TRBV5-1 and TRBJ2-1; D is perhaps TRBD1 (5 bases). V was cut by 2 bases and J by 4 bases, with 7 bases left in between. Germline V gene data show CDR1 as SGHRS and CDR2 as YFSETQ. The CDR3 length is 13 residues. The CDR3 is CASSLNRYNEQFF. The DNA of the CDR3 is TGCGCCAGCAGCTTAAACAGGTACAATGAGCAGTTCTTC.

This chain links TRBV6-5 with TRBJ1-1; no definite D call. There are 14 residues in the CDR3. Germline CDR1 reads MNHEY; CDR2 reads SVGAGI. The V and J ends lost 6 bases and 1 base respectively, with 12 bases between them. The CDR3 reads CASSPRQQNTEAFF. The CDR3, as DNA: TGTGCCAGCAGCCCGCGGCAGCAGAACACTGAAGCTTTCTTT.

V usage is TRBV27 and J usage is TRBJ1-4; D possibly corresponds to TRBD1 (6 bases). Deletions cut 5 bases from V and 4 bases from J, with 14 bases between. CDR3 length: 15 residues. Per germline, CDR1 MNHEY and CDR2 SMNVEV (reference sequence). The CDR3 nucleotides read TGTGCCAGCAGTCCAACAGGGCGTCTTAATGAAAAACTGTTTTTT. It translates to CASSPTGRLNEKLFF.

This sequence joins TRBV7-2 and TRBJ1-5; no clear D gene. The CDR3 extends over 14 amino acids. Germline V lookup: CDR1 SGHTA, CDR2 FQGNSA. V lost 5 bases and J 2 bases, leaving 10 bases between the germline ends. In DNA, the CDR3 is TGTGCCAGCAGCCCCAGAGGTGGCAATCAGCCCCAGCATTTT. This gives the protein CASSPRGGNQPQHF.

The chain combines TRBV27 with TRBJ2-7, with 7 nucleotides matching TRBD1. The CDR3 consists of 16 residues. Trimming cost V 2 bases and J 3 bases; bases outside gene matches: 10. Germline CDR1 reads MNHEY; CDR2 reads SMNVEV (reference sequence). CDR3 residues: CASSLQGGTVFYEQYF. As DNA, the CDR3 is TGTGCCAGCAGTTTACAAGGTGGGACAGTTTTCTACGAGCAGTACTTC.

J is TRBJ1-2 and V is TRBV6-4; possible D gene TRBD1, 5 bases. Deletions cut 2 bases from V and 5 bases from J, with 36 bases between. This CDR3 has 22 amino acids. Germline assignment: CDR1 MRHNA and CDR2 SNTAGT. CDR3 sequence reads: CASSDPSREATVLSFEEYGYTF. The DNA of the CDR3 is TGTGCCAGCAGTGACCCGAGCAGGGAGGCGACAGTCTTGTCCTTCGAAGAGTATGGCTACACCTTC.

This rearrangement joins TRBV13 to TRBJ2-7; 7 bases are shared with TRBD1. CDR1 is PRHDT, CDR2 FYEKMQ, per germline (reference sequence). Germline trimming cut 4 bases from V and 2 bases from J; bases unmatched to any gene: 17. The CDR3 contains 18 residues. The CDR3 DNA reads as TGTGCCAGCAGCTCCTCCGCCACAACCAGGGGGTCGACCTACGAGCAGTACTTC. It codes for CASSSSATTRGSTYEQYF.

The table lists this clone with a count of one. The chain couples TRBV2 to TRBJ1-4, with D perhaps matching TRBD1 (5 bases). CDR3 length equals 16 residues. CDR1 and CDR2 (germline): SNHLY, FYNNEI. Trimming pared 7 bases from V and 8 bases from J, leaving 23 bases between. CDR3 amino acids: CASNGLGPRVREKLFF. The CDR3 nucleotides are TGTGCCAGCAACGGGCTTGGGCCCAGGGTCCGCGAAAAACTGTTTTTT.

The V and J genes are TRBV4-2 and TRBJ2-7; 9 bases align to TRBD1. The CDR3 totals 15 residues. Germline trimming cut 4 bases from V and 2 bases from J; bases unmatched to any gene: 6. Germline loops: CDR1 LGHNA, CDR2 YNFKEQ. This CDR3 reads CASSPYRDRAYEQYF. The CDR3 region has the DNA TGTGCCAGCAGCCCATATCGGGACAGGGCCTACGAGCAGTACTTC.

The chain combines TRBV11-2 with TRBJ1-6; a weak D match, TRBD1 (6 bases). The germline V gene has CDR1 SGHAT and CDR2 FQNNGV. This CDR3 region has 17 residues. The V and J ends lost 5 bases and 7 bases respectively, with 21 bases between them. The CDR3 here is CASSQLGGGTPNSPLHF. As DNA, the CDR3 is TGTGCCAGCAGCCAATTGGGAGGGGGAACTCCCAATTCACCCCTCCACTTT.

This sequence joins TRBV5-6 and TRBJ2-3; a weak D match, TRBD1 (6 bases). Trimming took 4 bases from V and 0 from J, leaving 15 bases between them. Germline lookup yields CDR1 SGHDT and CDR2 YYEEEE. The CDR3 contains 16 residues. The CDR3 region is CASSRPGQSSTDTQYF. CDR3 in DNA: TGTGCCAGCAGCCGTCCAGGACAGAGTAGCACAGATACGCAGTATTTT.

V gene TRBV7-2 combines with J gene TRBJ1-1, with D perhaps matching TRBD1 (6 bases). CDR3 length equals 14 residues. V lost 5 bases, J lost 1 base, and 11 bases lay in between. In germline, CDR1 is SGHTA, CDR2 FQGNSA. The CDR3 DNA reads TGTGCCAGCAGCCAGTCCAGGGGGAACACTGAAGCTTTCTTT. This translates into CASSQSRGNTEAFF.

The DNA of the CDR3 is TGTGCCAGCAGTGAAGTAGCGGGAGTTCTCAATGAGCAGTTCTTC. The encoded protein is CASSEVAGVLNEQFF. The chain is built from TRBV2 and TRBJ2-1; 9 bases match TRBD2. The J segment lost 6 bases and the V segment lost 1 base, leaving 4 bases of the junction unmatched. The CDR3 is 15 amino acids. Germline CDR1 SNHLY, CDR2 FYNNEI.